This T cell receptor (beta chain) appears in the sequencing data of a study of HIV-infected patients and healthy controls. General study results and limits: Healthy controls shared more CDR3 sequences between individuals than HIV-infected patients did. Healthy controls carried many MAIT alpha-chain CDR3s, while HIV+ repertoires had few.

About 450 ng RNA was reverse transcribed with alpha and beta constant-region primers. Alpha and beta chain libraries were made separately by chain-specific third strand synthesis with multiplexing indices. A single primer pair per chain amplified all rearrangements, with per-molecule barcodes. The cDNA received a 5' RACE adapter containing a random hexamer plus an SP2 sequencing primer site. TCRdb itself ran the 5' RACE reads through MiXCR, one entry per CDR3 protein. Of over 8,000 distinct CDR3 sequences detected, 5.5% to 7% appear once; the ten largest clones hold 25% to 35%. Antiretroviral therapy had run roughly three months, about 14 weeks, before follow-up blood collection. Whole blood was used without fractionation, so all unsorted peripheral T cells were included. The V and J ends lost 6 bases and 4 bases, in that order; junction bases with no gene match: 4. This CDR3 region has 15 residues. Germline V gene sequence: CDR1 MNHEY, CDR2 SVGAGI.

There are many counts of this clonotype. Its target is not known. The material was blood, obtained during antiretroviral therapy. The V gene is TRBV6-5, the J gene TRBJ2-3; 13 nucleotides match TRBD2. This TCR derives from an adult with HIV infection. The donor label of this sample is uncertain. CDR3 coding DNA: TGTGCCAGCAGCCCACTAGCGGGAGGGCCAGATACGCAGTATTTT. Residues: CASSPLAGGPDTQYF.